One sample yielded the 27 T cell receptor beta chains listed below, sequenced in a study of cytomegalovirus exposure and HLA in healthy donors. The PCR contained 60 Vbeta and 13 Jbeta primers. Generated by immunoSEQ multiplex PCR, the TCRdb table keeps only in-frame clones and is missing some. The sample comprises approximately 200,000 clones, 84% of which are singletons, and approximately 0.26% rests with the top ten. Material: PBMCs. The receptor source for this set is a boy aged 5-17 years in good health and CMV-seronegative.

This clone showed up just a few times. This chain joins TRBV14 and TRBJ1-5; D is uncertain. Looked up from germline, CDR1 is SGHDN and CDR2 is FVKESK. Trimming took 5 bases from V and 3 from J, leaving 8 bases between them. The CDR3 has 13 amino acids. CDR3 nucleotides: TGTGCCAGCAGCTTGACAATCAATCAGCCCCAGCATTTT. This encodes CASSLTINQPQHF.

The chain recombines TRBV18 with TRBJ1-4, with D unresolved. Trimming took off 1 base at V and 6 bases at J, with 6 bases between the two ends. CDR1 is KGHSH and CDR2 is LQKENI in the germline V gene. This CDR3 spans 13 amino acids. The CDR3 DNA follows: TGTGCCAGCTCACCACGAGTGGATGAAAAACTGTTTTTT. Translating it yields CASSPRVDEKLFF.

The chain couples TRBV2 to TRBJ1-2; no reliable D call. The CDR3 totals 17 residues. The V and J ends lost 6 bases and 4 bases respectively, with 24 bases between them. Germline V lookup: CDR1 SNHLY, CDR2 FYNNEI. CDR3 coding DNA: TGTGCCAGCAGCCCCCTGACTATAGCGTTCGGGATCTATGGCTACACCTTC. Amino acids: CASSPLTIAFGIYGYTF.

The V and J genes are TRBV5-6 and TRBJ1-2, with D hard to call. This CDR3 has 13 residues. The germline CDR1 and CDR2 sequences are SGHDT and YYEEEE. The ends were cut back, 1 base at V and 5 bases at J, with 9 bases in the middle. As DNA, the CDR3 is TGTGCCAGCAGCTTGAACGGTTTGTATGGCTACACCTTC. Its translation is CASSLNGLYGYTF.

V and J are TRBV5-4 and TRBJ1-3; 7 bases map to TRBD1. Losses at the gene ends were 6 bases for V and 4 bases for J; bases not matched to a gene: 7. Germline assignment: CDR1 SGHNT and CDR2 YYREEE (reference sequence). CDR3 length: 14 residues. The CDR3 sequence: CASTTQGPGNTIYF. CDR3 coding DNA: TGTGCCAGCACAACACAGGGGCCGGGAAACACCATATATTTT.

This clone appeared once. The chain couples TRBV5-1 to TRBJ2-3, with 10 bases that match TRBD2. Losses at the gene ends were 2 bases for V and 8 bases for J; bases not matched to a gene: 14. This CDR3 is 17 amino acids long. In germline, CDR1 is SGHRS, CDR2 YFSETQ. CDR3 DNA: TGCGCCAGCAGCTTTGGGATGAGCGGGGGGGCTTTCTCTACGCAGTATTTT. It codes for CASSFGMSGGAFSTQYF.

The genes are TRBV29-1 and TRBJ2-1; a possible D gene is TRBD2 (5 bases). Trimming stripped 4 bases from V and 1 base from J, with 11 bases between. Germline CDR1 reads SQVTM; CDR2 reads ANQGSEA. The CDR3 consists of 14 residues. The chain's CDR3 is CSVGQGGSYNEQFF. In DNA form, the CDR3 reads TGCAGCGTTGGTCAAGGAGGTTCCTACAATGAGCAGTTCTTC.

The rearrangement joins TRBV18 to TRBJ2-3, with D possibly being TRBD2 (6 bases). V lost 8 bases and J 0 bases, leaving 12 bases between the germline ends. Per germline, CDR1 KGHSH and CDR2 LQKENI. The CDR3 sequence is 14 residues long. The CDR3 loop reads CASERSGSTDTQYF. CDR3 in DNA: TGTGCCAGCGAAAGGAGCGGGAGCACAGATACGCAGTATTTT.

J is TRBJ2-4 and V is TRBV2; 7 bases align to TRBD2. Germline V gene data show CDR1 as SNHLY and CDR2 as FYNNEI. V gave up 7 bases and J gave up 11 bases; unmatched junction bases: 5. There are 11 residues in the CDR3. CDR3 loop: CASNLLALQYF. As DNA, the CDR3 is TGTGCCAGCAATTTACTAGCGCTTCAGTACTTC.

The chain combines TRBV19 with TRBJ1-4; 10 bases agree with TRBD1. V dropped 6 bases and J dropped 8; count of bases not matched to a gene: 3. The CDR3 loop spans 13 amino acids. Germline assignment: CDR1 LNHDA and CDR2 SQIVND (reference sequence). The CDR3 is CASRGTGVEKLFF. The CDR3 region has the DNA TGTGCCAGTAGAGGGACAGGGGTCGAAAAACTGTTTTTT.

J is TRBJ2-7 and V is TRBV12-5; TRBD1 agrees at 7 bases. This CDR3 is 13 amino acids long. CDR1 is LGHNT, CDR2 FRNRAP, per germline. The V gene end was trimmed by 5 bases and the J gene end by 5 bases; junction bases not matched to a gene: 6. The CDR3 nucleotides are TGTGCTAGTGGTCCAGGGGGAAGGGACGAGCAGTACTTC. This sequence encodes CASGPGGRDEQYF.

This chain connects TRBV28 to TRBJ2-5; D perhaps matches TRBD1 (5 bases). Trimming cost V 6 bases and J 4 bases, with 24 bases left between them. Germline V gene sequence: CDR1 MDHEN, CDR2 SYDVKM. This CDR3 contains 17 residues. The CDR3 sequence is CASSPDTLNRMTETQYF. CDR3 DNA sequence: TGTGCCAGCAGCCCCGATACTCTTAACAGGATGACAGAGACCCAGTACTTC.

The chain recombines TRBV13 with TRBJ2-5; 7 bases line up with TRBD1. The assigned J gene may be wrong: the sequence end matches TRBJ2-7 better. The CDR3 contains 14 residues. CDR1 PRHDT and CDR2 FYEKMQ come from the germline V gene (reference sequence). CDR3 coding DNA: TGTGCCAGCAGCGCCCCGGGACAGACCTACGAGCAGTACTTC. Encoded protein: CASSAPGQTYEQYF.

This chain joins TRBV29-1 and TRBJ2-7; D may be TRBD1 (5 bases). Germline CDR1 is SQVTM and CDR2 is ANQGSEA. Trimming left V 4 bases short and J 2 bases short, with 12 bases between. The CDR3 contains 13 residues. CDR3 amino acids: CSVVSGSPYEQYF. CDR3 DNA sequence: TGCAGCGTTGTTTCAGGGTCCCCCTACGAGCAGTACTTC.

The chain is built from TRBV7-2 and TRBJ1-2, with TRBD1 identical over 8 bases. Germline V gene data show CDR1 as SGHTA and CDR2 as FQGNSA. V lost 0 bases and J lost 0; bases outside the gene matches: 3. The CDR3 is 16 residues long. The DNA for the CDR3 is TGTGCCAGCAGCTTAGCTCAGGGGGCAGCTAACTATGGCTACACCTTC. Translating gives CASSLAQGAANYGYTF.

This sequence joins TRBV5-1 and TRBJ1-2; 9 bases are a match to TRBD1. Germline trimming cut 4 bases from V and 8 bases from J; bases unmatched to any gene: 9. Germline-derived CDR1 and CDR2 are SGHRS and YFSETQ. There are 14 residues in the CDR3. The CDR3 loop reads CASSTGDRVNGYTF. CDR3 bases: TGCGCCAGCAGCACAGGGGACAGGGTAAACGGCTACACCTTC.

The V gene is TRBV11-2, the J gene TRBJ1-1; 11 bases line up with TRBD1. CDR1 is SGHAT and CDR2 is FQNNGV in the germline V gene. V shed 5 bases and J 1 base; nucleotides not matched to a gene: 3. The CDR3 covers 15 residues. CDR3 in amino acids: CASSRTGGQNTEAFF. CDR3 nucleotide sequence: TGTGCCAGCAGCCGGACAGGGGGCCAGAACACTGAAGCTTTCTTT. The whole variable domain, remainder taken from reference TRBV11-2 and TRBJ1-1, is EAGVAQSPRYKIIEKRQSVAFWCNPISGHATLYWYQQILGQGPKLLIQFQNNGVVDDSQLPKDRFSAERLKGVDSTLKIQPAKLEDSAVYLCASSRTGGQNTEAFFGQGTRLTVV.

This clone has just a few counts. This chain links TRBV15 with TRBJ1-2; possible D gene TRBD1, 5 bases. The length of the CDR3 is 14 residues. In germline, CDR1 is LNHNV, CDR2 YYDKDF (reference sequence). Trimming took 2 bases from V and 3 from J, leaving 10 bases between them. The CDR3 DNA is TGTGCCACCAGCAGACAGGGACTTGACTATGGCTACACCTTC. Its translation: CATSRQGLDYGYTF.

The chain carries TRBV9 and TRBJ2-2; D may be TRBD2 (6 bases). This CDR3 is built from 16 residues. The V gene's germline CDR1 is SGDLS and CDR2 YYNGEE. The V end lost 4 bases, the J end lost 7 bases, and 20 bases lay between the germline ends. The CDR3 loop reads CASSPEAGWINGELFF. CDR3 DNA: TGTGCCAGCAGCCCGGAGGCGGGATGGATTAACGGGGAGCTGTTTTTT.

This chain uses TRBV7-9 with TRBJ2-1; D is unresolved. The V gene lost 5 bases and the J gene lost 9 bases, with 17 bases spanning the gap. Germline V gene sequence: CDR1 SEHNR, CDR2 FQNEAQ (reference sequence). The CDR3 contains 14 residues. CDR3 sequence: CASSLGQALGEQFF. In nucleotides, the CDR3 is TGTGCCAGCAGCCTAGGCCAAGCGCTCGGTGAGCAGTTCTTC.

With respect to this clone: One end of the junction is discordant with germline, which a read error may explain. This CDR3 is CSSSLYGAFTDTQYF. As DNA, the CDR3 is TGTTCCAGCAGCTTATATGGAGCGTTCACAGATACGCAGTATTTT. The chain carries TRBV7-9 and TRBJ2-3, with D unclear. Germline CDR1 and CDR2: SEHNR and FQNEAQ (reference sequence). The CDR3 is made up of 15 amino acids.

This chain uses TRBV9 with TRBJ2-2; 10 nucleotides match TRBD1. There are 16 residues in the CDR3. V was pared by 0 bases and J by 5 bases, with 4 bases of the junction left unmatched. Germline V gene lookup returns CDR1 SGDLS and CDR2 YYNGEE. The CDR3, as DNA: TGTGCCAGCAGCGTAGGACAGGGGGCGAGGACCGGGGAGCTGTTTTTT. Encoded protein: CASSVGQGARTGELFF.

V gene TRBV2 combines with J gene TRBJ1-2; 9 positions agree with TRBD1. V was clipped by 7 bases and J by 8 bases; unmatched bases: 8. The CDR3 runs to 13 residues. Germline loops: CDR1 SNHLY, CDR2 FYNNEI. CDR3 in amino acids: CASTPGQGTGYTF. In nucleotides, the CDR3 is TGTGCCAGCACCCCGGGACAGGGTACAGGCTACACCTTC.

This clone was seen a single time. The chain carries TRBV6-1 and TRBJ2-7, with a possible D match to TRBD1 (6 bases). Germline lookup yields CDR1 MNHNS and CDR2 SASEGT. The CDR3 is 14 residues long. Trimming shortened V by 6 bases and J by 5 bases, and 17 bases separated the two germline ends. The CDR3 coding sequence is TGTGCCAGCAGAACCCCCGGGACACGGGACGAGCAGTACTTC. It yields the protein CASRTPGTRDEQYF.

The gene calls are TRBV13 and TRBJ2-3; 12 bases line up with TRBD2. CDR3 size: 16 residues. Looked up from germline, CDR1 is PRHDT and CDR2 is FYEKMQ (reference sequence). V was pared by 2 bases and J by 6 bases, with 6 bases of the junction left unmatched. The DNA for the CDR3 is TGTGCCAGCAGCTTATCTAGCCTAGCGGGGGGGGATACGCAGTATTTT. This sequence encodes CASSLSSLAGGDTQYF.

The chain joins TRBV18 to TRBJ1-4, with a weak D call TRBD1 (5 bases). Trimming removed 0 bases at V and 2 bases at J, with 13 bases between. The germline CDR1 and CDR2 sequences are KGHSH and LQKENI. The CDR3 is 17 amino acids. Here the CDR3 reads CASSPPGGTPTNEKLFF. CDR3 in DNA: TGTGCCAGCTCACCACCGGGGGGGACCCCGACTAATGAAAAACTGTTTTTT.

The chain carries TRBV5-1 and TRBJ2-5; tentative D call: TRBD1 (6 bases). Judging by the DNA end, TRBJ2-7 fits better; the J call may be wrong. Germline V lookup: CDR1 SGHRS, CDR2 YFSETQ. The CDR3 loop spans 16 amino acids. CDR3 sequence reads: CASSLVGASSSYEQYF. CDR3 bases: TGCGCCAGCAGCTTGGTGGGGGCCTCAAGCTCCTACGAGCAGTACTTC.